What follows describes a single T cell receptor beta chain. Its antigen is not known. The data were taken from a study of T cell repertoires in cytomegalovirus infection. Looking at the study overall: The authors relied on CMV epitopes, both recently identified HLA-C-restricted and well-studied HLA-B-restricted. A matching HLA type, together with CMV infection, was signaled by public TCR beta signatures. The study, taken as a whole, reports: Cumulated frequencies of public TCR beta families served to identify carriers of CMV plus the relevant HLA. Across the ex vivo response, the dominant clonotypes were HLA-C-restricted CMV-specific TCR beta clonotypes.

CDR3 length equals 13 residues. V lost 5 bases to trimming and J lost 4 bases, with 10 bases between them. The germline V gene has CDR1 LGHNT and CDR2 FRNRAP. TCRdb reprocessed the reads with MiXCR, giving one entry per CDR3 protein. The data show around 710,000 distinct CDR3 sequences, about 27% seen once. Sequenced material: cultured CD8+ T cells from PBMCs, taken from culture after CMV antigen stimulation. The V and J genes are TRBV12-5 and TRBJ2-3; no clear D gene. This clonotype originated in a human donor in good health (CMV status not recorded). Some clones in this sample may be carry-over from other donors' samples. The CDR3 region has the DNA TGTGCTAGTGGTCCACCCCCAGCAGATACGCAGTATTTT. Amino acid sequence: CASGPPPADTQYF.